The sample holds many counts of the clone carrying this TCR beta chain. This CDR3 is 14 amino acids long. Germline V CDR1 and CDR2: MNHEY, SVGEGT. Trimming left V 7 bases short and J 1 base short, with 10 bases between. As the template, RNA transcripts were used to amplify TCR beta CDR3 regions. HTBI-primed first-round RT-PCR preceded second-round multiplex PCR. From the multiplex PCR reads, TCRdb called clonotypes with MiXCR, one entry per CDR3 protein. Seen here are about 400,000 distinct CDR3 sequences, about 17% observed once, and the top ten hold roughly 1.5%. This record comes from a study of Graves' ophthalmopathy and Graves' hyperthyroidism.

The chain is built from TRBV6-2 or TRBV6-3 and TRBJ2-2, with D possibly being TRBD1 (6 bases). The sample was peripheral blood. The clonotype was recovered from a woman younger than 30 with Graves' ophthalmopathy. CDR3 protein: CASNEGVNTGELFF. As DNA, the CDR3 is TGTGCCAGCAACGAGGGGGTGAACACCGGGGAGCTGTTTTTT.